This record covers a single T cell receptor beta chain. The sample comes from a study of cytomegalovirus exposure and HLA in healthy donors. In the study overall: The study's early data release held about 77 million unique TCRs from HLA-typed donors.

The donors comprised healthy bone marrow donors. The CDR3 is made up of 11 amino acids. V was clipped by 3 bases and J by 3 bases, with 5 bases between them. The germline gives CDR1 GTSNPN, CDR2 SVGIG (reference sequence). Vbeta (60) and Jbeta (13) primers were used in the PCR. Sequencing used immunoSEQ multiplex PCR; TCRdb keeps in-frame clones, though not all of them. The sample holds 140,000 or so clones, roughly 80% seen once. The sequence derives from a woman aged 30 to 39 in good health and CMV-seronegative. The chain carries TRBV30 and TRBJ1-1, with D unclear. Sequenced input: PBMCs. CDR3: CAWRRDTEAFF. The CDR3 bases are TGTGCCTGGAGAAGAGACACTGAAGCTTTCTTT. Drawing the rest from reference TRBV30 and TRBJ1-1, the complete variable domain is SQTIHQWPATLVQPVGSPLSLECTVEGTSNPNLYWYRQAAGRGLQLLFYSVGIGQISSEVPQNLSASRPQDRQFILSSKKLLLSDSGFYLCAWRRDTEAFFGQGTRLTVV.